Sequencing of this TCR beta chain was carried out in a study of blood T cell repertoires in COVID-19. Looking at the study overall: The analysed material was cDNA or gDNA that came from T cells, B-cell-depleted T cells, or PBMCs.

Authors' processing steps: By means of reference gene primer amplification, nucleated cell counts were estimated. Some clones are missing from TCRdb's copy, which holds only in-frame ones; the method was immunoSEQ multiplex PCR. That table furnishes V, J and clone size, whereas the DNA furnished D and trimming. This sample carries 350,000 or so clones, around 88% of them seen once, and the ten largest clones take under 2%. The TCR comes from a woman in her 30s with COVID-19, enrolled during active disease. The specimen was peripheral blood.

The CDR3 spells CASSFTVNTEAFF. DNA of the CDR3: TGTGCCAGCAGCTTTACAGTGAACACTGAAGCTTTCTTT. The chain recombines TRBV13 with TRBJ1-1; D ambiguous. Germline-derived CDR1 and CDR2 are PRHDT and FYEKMQ (reference sequence). The CDR3 is 13 residues long. V dropped 3 bases and J dropped 0 bases, with 5 bases sitting between them.